The sequence of this TCR beta chain was determined in a study of blood T cell repertoires in COVID-19. In this sample, this clone turned up a few times. Here immunoSEQ multiplex PCR was the method, and the copy in TCRdb shows in-frame clones only, minus some. The data show a few hundred thousand clones, 75% to 85% seen once. Input material: peripheral blood. This receptor was identified in a human donor in a cohort sampled during active COVID-19.

The chain's CDR3 is CASSQAEGRRDKGYTF. The DNA for the CDR3 is TGTGCCAGCAGCCAAGCGGAGGGCCGCCGAGATAAGGGCTACACCTTC. The J gene is TRBJ1-2, the V gene TRBV4-2; no firm D call. The CDR3 runs 16 residues. CDR1 is LGHNA, CDR2 YNFKEQ, per germline. The germline V and J ends were trimmed by 1 base and 8 bases, with 20 bases remaining between them.